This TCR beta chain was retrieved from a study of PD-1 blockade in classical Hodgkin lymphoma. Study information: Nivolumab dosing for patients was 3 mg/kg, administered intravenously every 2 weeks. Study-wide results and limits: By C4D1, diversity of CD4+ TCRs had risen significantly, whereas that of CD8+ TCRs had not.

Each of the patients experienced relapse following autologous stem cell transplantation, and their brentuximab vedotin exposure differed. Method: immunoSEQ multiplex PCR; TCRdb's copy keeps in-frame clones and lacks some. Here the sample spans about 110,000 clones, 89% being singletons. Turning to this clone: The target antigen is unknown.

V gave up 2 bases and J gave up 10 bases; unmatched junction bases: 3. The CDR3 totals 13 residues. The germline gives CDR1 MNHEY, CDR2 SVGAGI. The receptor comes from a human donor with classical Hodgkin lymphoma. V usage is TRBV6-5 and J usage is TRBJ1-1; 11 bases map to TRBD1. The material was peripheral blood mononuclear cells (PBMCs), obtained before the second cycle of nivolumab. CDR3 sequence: CASSYQDRGRAFF. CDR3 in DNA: TGTGCCAGCAGTTACCAGGACAGGGGGCGAGCTTTCTTT.